Shown below are 10 T cell receptor beta chains from a single sample sequenced in a study of T cells in Graves' hyperthyroidism and ophthalmopathy. TCR beta CDR3 regions were amplified from RNA. TCR CDR3 underwent first-round RT-PCR with the HTBI primer set. TCRdb fed the multiplex PCR reads into MiXCR, producing one record per CDR3 protein. The sample records just under 750,000 distinct CDR3 sequences, roughly 32% being singletons. Sequenced material: blood. These receptors originate from a middle-aged woman with Graves' hyperthyroidism.

This clonotype appeared many times. The chain carries TRBV19 and TRBJ1-1, with TRBD1 matching 7 bases. The CDR3 covers 15 residues. V lost 3 bases to trimming and J lost 4 bases; unmatched junction nucleotides: 8. CDR1 and CDR2 from the germline V gene are LNHDA and SQIVND (reference sequence). The CDR3 DNA sequence: TGTGCCAGTAGTATCGGGACAGCCTTGCGCACTGAAGCTTTCTTT. The encoded protein is CASSIGTALRTEAFF.

This chain connects TRBV10-3 to TRBJ2-7; D gene ambiguous. The DNA end favors TRBJ2-1, so the J call may be wrong. The germline V gene has CDR1 ENHRY and CDR2 SYGVKD. This CDR3 is 12 amino acids long. The CDR3 reads CAISVSESEQFF. CDR3 sequence (DNA): TGTGCCATCAGTGTTTCCGAGAGTGAGCAGTTCTTC.

J is TRBJ1-5 and V is TRBV28; D not certain. V lost 7 bases and J 4 bases, leaving 8 bases between the germline ends. The CDR3 totals 12 residues. Germline CDR1 is MDHEN and CDR2 is SYDVKM. CDR3 sequence (DNA): TGTGCCAGCAAGGTGCTGAATCAGCCCCAGCATTTT. Translated: CASKVLNQPQHF.

In this sample, this clonotype turned up many times. This CDR3 reads CASSRDSPIEKLFF. The CDR3 DNA follows: TGTGCCAGCAGCCGTGACTCACCGATAGAAAAACTGTTTTTT. The chain uses TRBV7-9 and TRBJ1-4, with D uncertain. Looked up from germline, CDR1 is SEHNR and CDR2 is FQNEAQ (reference sequence). Trimming took off 5 bases at V and 8 bases at J, with 15 bases between the two ends. The CDR3 extends over 14 amino acids.

The table lists this clonotype with many counts. The gene calls are TRBV10-3 and TRBJ1-1; D call uncertain. The CDR3 is 12 amino acids. Trimming removed 0 bases at V and 7 bases at J, with 6 bases between. Germline CDR1 reads ENHRY; CDR2 reads SYGVKD. CDR3 protein: CAISESFGEAFF. The CDR3 nucleotides are TGTGCCATCAGTGAGTCGTTTGGTGAAGCTTTCTTT.

This clonotype was found many times. J is TRBJ2-5 and V is TRBV6-6, with D perhaps matching TRBD2 (5 bases). There are 15 residues in the CDR3. From germline, CDR1 is MNHNY and CDR2 SVGAGI (reference sequence). The V gene lost 5 bases and the J gene lost 5 bases, with 18 bases spanning the gap. The CDR3 nucleotides read TGTGCCAGCAGTCCTTCGCCAGGCCGCGGGGAGACCCAGTACTTC. This gives the protein CASSPSPGRGETQYF.

The chain has TRBV9 and TRBJ2-7; tentatively, D is TRBD2 (5 bases). Trimming took off 0 bases at V and 2 bases at J, with 12 bases between the two ends. The CDR3 extends over 15 amino acids. Per the germline V gene, CDR1 is SGDLS and CDR2 is YYNGEE. The CDR3 is CASSVVGGLTYEQYF. CDR3 DNA sequence: TGTGCCAGCAGCGTAGTCGGCGGACTCACCTACGAGCAGTACTTC.

This clonotype was counted many times. The chain joins TRBV7-2 to TRBJ1-5; D is unresolved. Germline-derived CDR1 and CDR2 are SGHTA and FQGNSA. Trimming cost V 5 bases and J 3 bases, with 17 bases left between them. The CDR3 has 16 residues. CDR3 protein: CASSESESRLNQPQHF. CDR3 sequence (DNA): TGTGCCAGCAGCGAGTCGGAGTCGAGACTCAATCAGCCCCAGCATTTT.

V usage is TRBV18 and J usage is TRBJ1-2; weak D call: TRBD1 (6 bases). The V end was cut by 1 base, the J end by 7 bases, with 10 bases between. This CDR3 has 13 residues. CDR1 is KGHSH and CDR2 is LQKENI in the germline V gene. The CDR3 sequence: CASSPRGQAGYTF. The CDR3 region has the DNA TGTGCCAGCTCACCACGGGGGCAAGCTGGCTACACCTTC.

This clonotype has only a few counts. The rearrangement uses TRBV7-8 and TRBJ1-2; 7 nucleotides match TRBD1. This CDR3 is 16 amino acids long. Germline-derived CDR1 and CDR2 are SGHVS and FQNEAQ. J gave up 3 bases and V 4 bases, and 11 bases lay outside the gene matches. The CDR3 is CASSSRGTVTYYGYTF. CDR3 nucleotide sequence: TGTGCCAGCAGCTCCCGCGGGACAGTCACATACTATGGCTACACCTTC.